The 31 T cell receptor beta chains reported below all come from one sample, sequenced in a study of spatial heterogeneity in lung cancer. Sample time point: sample taken at primary tumor resection. Unsorted whole RNA of tumor, nontumor lung or frozen PBMC was sequenced. Via MiXCR, TCRdb re-called the 5' RACE reads, giving one row per CDR3 protein. The profile shows 30,000 to 45,000 distinct CDR3 sequences, 4% to 6% of them singletons. The source was PBMCs, collected at surgery. These receptors all come from a female donor with early-stage non-small cell lung cancer.

The sample holds many counts of this clonotype. J is TRBJ1-6 and V is TRBV9; the D gene is possibly TRBD1 (6 bases). The CDR3 length is 18 residues. Trimming took off 8 bases at V and 4 bases at J, with 25 bases between the two ends. Germline lookup yields CDR1 SGDLS and CDR2 YYNGEE. The CDR3 region is CARHNDRPEREYNSPLHF. Written as DNA, the CDR3 is TGTGCCAGACACAACGACAGGCCTGAGCGGGAGTATAATTCACCCCTCCACTTT.

At least ten counts were recorded for this clonotype. CDR3: CASSFLNSPLHF. The CDR3 bases are TGTGCCAGCAGCTTCCTAAATTCACCCCTCCACTTT. This chain uses TRBV5-5 with TRBJ1-6; no clear D gene. Germline V CDR1 and CDR2: SGHKS, YYEKEE (reference sequence). The CDR3 length is 12 residues. Trimming removed 2 bases at V and 7 bases at J, with 4 bases between.

This clonotype came up many times. The J gene is TRBJ2-2, the V gene TRBV7-6; TRBD1 agrees at 11 bases. This CDR3 has 18 amino acids. The V and J ends lost 3 bases and 4 bases, in that order; junction bases with no gene match: 10. CDR1 and CDR2 from the germline V gene are SGHVS and FNYEAQ. The CDR3 bases are TGTGCCAGCAGCTTTGGGACAGGGGGGTCAACCGTCACCGGGGAGCTGTTTTTT. Translated, it gives CASSFGTGGSTVTGELFF. Full variable domain (remainder filled in from reference TRBV7-6 and TRBJ2-2): GAGVSQSPRYKVTKRGQDVALRCDPISGHVSLYWYRQALGQGPEFLTYFNYEAQQDKSGLPNDRFSAERPEGSISTLTIQRTEQRDSAMYRCASSFGTGGSTVTGELFFGEGSRLTVL.

In its sample, this clonotype ranks as medium-sized. The chain employs TRBV7-2 and TRBJ1-1; TRBD1 aligns across 11 bases. In germline, CDR1 is SGHTA, CDR2 FQGNSA. The CDR3 consists of 18 residues. Trimming took 5 bases from V and 2 from J; bases not matched to a gene: 13. Here the CDR3 DNA reads TGTGCCAGCAGCACCTGGACAGGGGGCTTGGACAGAAACACTGAAGCTTTCTTT. Amino acids: CASSTWTGGLDRNTEAFF.

This clonotype was recorded at least ten times. The J gene is TRBJ2-7, the V gene TRBV29-1; 9 positions agree with TRBD1. The V gene end was trimmed by 1 base and the J gene end by 5 bases; junction bases not matched to a gene: 9. CDR1 and CDR2 from the germline V gene are SQVTM and ANQGSEA. The CDR3 runs to 15 residues. The CDR3 region has the DNA TGCAGCGTTGAAGGGGGACAGGGATCAAGGGACGAGCAGTACTTC. Encoded protein: CSVEGGQGSRDEQYF.

This clonotype was seen a few times. V and J are TRBV7-3 and TRBJ1-1; 8 nucleotides match TRBD1. This CDR3 contains 15 residues. Germline CDR1 SGHTA, CDR2 FQGTGA. After removal of 0 bases from V and 5 bases from J, the junction contained 5 bases not matched to a gene. The CDR3 region has the DNA TGTGCCAGCAGCTTAACCGGGACAGGAGGGACTGAAGCTTTCTTT. As protein: CASSLTGTGGTEAFF.

V and J are TRBV7-2 and TRBJ2-5, with 8 nucleotides matching TRBD1. The CDR3 extends over 14 amino acids. CDR1 is SGHTA and CDR2 is FQGNSA in the germline V gene. V lost 6 bases, J lost 5 bases, and 8 bases stayed unmatched. This CDR3 is CASSGQGGLETQYF. CDR3 coding DNA: TGTGCCAGCAGTGGACAGGGAGGATTGGAGACCCAGTACTTC.

This clonotype showed up many times. V gene TRBV7-9 combines with J gene TRBJ2-7; D not resolved. V was shortened by 1 base and J by 0 bases, with 7 bases between the two germline ends. Germline assignment: CDR1 SEHNR and CDR2 FQNEAQ (reference sequence). The CDR3 contains 14 residues. Here the CDR3 DNA reads TGTGCCAGCAGCTTAGATGGGCTCTCCTACGAGCAGTACTTC. This encodes CASSLDGLSYEQYF.

This clonotype was detected ten times or more. V and J are TRBV20-1 and TRBJ1-6; TRBD1 matches at 7 bases. This CDR3 contains 17 residues. CDR1 is DFQATT, CDR2 SNEGSKA, per germline (reference sequence). Germline trimming cut 6 bases from V and 7 bases from J; bases unmatched to any gene: 18. The CDR3: CSASDLRRGQTNSPLHF. The CDR3 DNA follows: TGCAGTGCCTCAGACCTTAGGAGGGGACAGACGAATTCACCCCTCCACTTT.

This clonotype was observed many times. J is TRBJ2-5 and V is TRBV7-9; weak D call: TRBD2 (5 bases). Trimming removed 4 bases at V and 0 bases at J, with 15 bases between. Germline V gene lookup returns CDR1 SEHNR and CDR2 FQNEAQ (reference sequence). The CDR3 totals 16 residues. CDR3 region: CASSSGGLLYQETQYF. As DNA, the CDR3 is TGTGCCAGCAGCTCCGGCGGGCTACTGTACCAAGAGACCCAGTACTTC.

This clonotype occurred a few times. The J gene is TRBJ2-1, the V gene TRBV4-1; 8 nucleotides match TRBD2. The CDR3 spans 18 residues. Germline CDR1 and CDR2: MGHRA and YSYEKL. Germline trimming cut 3 bases from V and 6 bases from J; bases unmatched to any gene: 16. The CDR3 DNA reads TGCGCCAGCAGCCACAAGGGTAGCGGGGCAAATACGGGCAATGAGCAGTTCTTC. It translates to CASSHKGSGANTGNEQFF.

This clonotype was detected only a few times. V and J are TRBV7-9 and TRBJ1-5, with a tentative D call TRBD1 (5 bases). In germline, CDR1 is SEHNR, CDR2 FQNEAQ (reference sequence). With 3 bases removed from V and 5 bases from J, the gap between germline ends came to 8 bases. This CDR3 has 13 amino acids. CDR3 sequence: CASSFGGDQPQHF. The CDR3 nucleotides are TGTGCCAGCAGCTTTGGGGGGGATCAGCCCCAGCATTTT. Full variable domain (missing parts from reference TRBV7-9 and TRBJ1-5): DTGVSQNPRHKITKRGQNVTFRCDPISEHNRLYWYRQTLGQGPEFLTYFQNEAQLEKSRLLSDRFSAERPKGSFSTLEIQRTEQGDSAMYLCASSFGGDQPQHFGDGTRLSIL.

This clonotype was counted only a few times. This rearrangement joins TRBV27 to TRBJ2-5; 8 bases align to TRBD1. From germline, CDR1 is MNHEY and CDR2 SMNVEV (reference sequence). The CDR3 loop spans 15 amino acids. V trimming: 3 bases; J trimming: 0 bases; junction bases outside the gene matches: 3. In DNA, the CDR3 is TGTGCCAGCAGTTTCCACAGGGGGAACCAAGAGACCCAGTACTTC. It is translated as CASSFHRGNQETQYF.

This clonotype was found many times. The V call is TRBV11-3, the J call TRBJ2-2; perhaps TRBD1 as D (6 bases). The CDR3 length is 16 residues. Germline assignment: CDR1 SGHNT and CDR2 YENEEA. Trimming pared 0 bases from V and 7 bases from J, leaving 15 bases between. The CDR3 sequence is CASSLDGFSGVGELFF. CDR3 nucleotides: TGTGCCAGCAGCTTAGACGGATTCTCAGGGGTCGGGGAGCTGTTTTTT.

This clonotype was observed a few times. The J gene is TRBJ2-1, the V gene TRBV5-1, with D hard to call. CDR3 size: 13 residues. Trimming removed 0 bases from V and 7 bases from J, with 8 bases in between. Germline loops: CDR1 SGHRS, CDR2 YFSETQ. The CDR3 bases are TGCGCCAGCAGCTTGGGGGCTCCGAATGAGCAGTTCTTC. Residues: CASSLGAPNEQFF.

The chain employs TRBV5-5 and TRBJ2-2; D is perhaps TRBD2 (6 bases). With 0 bases removed from V and 2 bases from J, the gap between germline ends came to 8 bases. The CDR3 has 15 residues. From germline, CDR1 is SGHKS and CDR2 YYEKEE (reference sequence). CDR3 in DNA: TGTGCCAGCAGCTTGGCGGGGGACAACACCGGGGAGCTGTTTTTT. Its translation: CASSLAGDNTGELFF. The variable domain in full, completed from reference TRBV5-5 and TRBJ2-2, reads DAGVTQSPTHLIKTRGQQVTLRCSPISGHKSVSWYQQVLGQGPQFIFQYYEKEERGRGNFPDRFSARQFPNYSSELNVNALLLGDSALYLCASSLAGDNTGELFFGEGSRLTVL.

In this sample, this clonotype turned up many times. The chain links TRBV12-3 or TRBV12-4 to TRBJ2-3, with 8 nucleotides matching TRBD2. With 5 bases clipped from V and 1 base from J, the junction kept 5 bases outside the gene matches. This CDR3 has 15 amino acids. This CDR3 is CASSERGPRTDTQYF. CDR3 coding DNA: TGTGCCAGCAGTGAGCGGGGGCCTCGCACAGATACGCAGTATTTT.

This clonotype was found many times. The CDR3 DNA reads TGCAGTGCTCACCAAGCAGCAGATACGCAGTATTTT. This gives the protein CSAHQAADTQYF. V is TRBV20-1 and J is TRBJ2-3; D is uncertain. The V end was cut by 5 bases, the J end by 4 bases, with 10 bases between. This CDR3 is built from 12 residues. In germline, CDR1 is DFQATT, CDR2 SNEGSKA (reference sequence).

In its sample, this clonotype was seen a few times. The CDR3 is CSASRGPSYNEQFF. In nucleotides, the CDR3 is TGCAGTGCTAGCCGGGGGCCCTCCTACAATGAGCAGTTCTTC. The chain uses TRBV20-1 and TRBJ2-1, with D perhaps TRBD1 or TRBD2 (6 bases each). Trimming shortened V by 3 bases and J by 0 bases, and 9 bases separated the two germline ends. Per germline, CDR1 DFQATT and CDR2 SNEGSKA (reference sequence). This CDR3 has 14 residues.

The gene calls are TRBV6-2 or TRBV6-3 and TRBJ2-5; 8 positions agree with TRBD1. CDR1 and CDR2 from the germline V gene are MNHEY and SVGEGT. This CDR3 contains 12 residues. After removal of 6 bases from V and 7 bases from J, the junction contained 4 bases not matched to a gene. The CDR3 is CASSGQGRTQYF. Here the CDR3 DNA reads TGTGCCAGCAGCGGACAGGGACGGACCCAGTACTTC.

This clonotype was seen repeatedly, ten times or more. V usage is TRBV15 and J usage is TRBJ2-3; 7 nucleotides agree with TRBD2. The CDR3 covers 16 residues. CDR1 LNHNV and CDR2 YYDKDF come from the germline V gene (reference sequence). J lost 4 bases, V lost 5 bases, and 12 bases had no gene match. The CDR3 nucleotides are TGTGCCACCAGCGCGGGGAGGAGCGGGAAGGCAGATACGCAGTATTTT. Translating it yields CATSAGRSGKADTQYF.

V is TRBV9 and J is TRBJ2-1; 8 bases align to TRBD1. The V and J ends lost 5 bases and 8 bases, in that order; junction bases with no gene match: 6. The CDR3 has 13 residues. Germline V gene lookup returns CDR1 SGDLS and CDR2 YYNGEE. In DNA, the CDR3 is TGTGCCAGCAGAGGTCAGGGGGCAGATGAGCAGTTCTTC. Amino acids: CASRGQGADEQFF.

This clonotype was picked up many times. The chain carries TRBV6-2 or TRBV6-3 and TRBJ1-2, with 7 bases identical to TRBD1. V trimming: 2 bases; J trimming: 5 bases; junction bases outside the gene matches: 5. The length of the CDR3 is 14 residues. Germline V gene sequence: CDR1 MNHEY, CDR2 SVGEGT. The CDR3 bases are TGTGCCAGCAGTTACGACAGGGCAGCTTATGGCTACACCTTC. Its translation is CASSYDRAAYGYTF.

In this sample, this clonotype turned up many times. This rearrangement joins TRBV30 to TRBJ1-3; 8 bases are a match to TRBD1. The germline V gene has CDR1 GTSNPN and CDR2 SVGIG (reference sequence). V was clipped by 5 bases and J by 4 bases; unmatched bases: 19. This CDR3 has 18 amino acids. CDR3 sequence: CAWHLSGGWRGTGNTIYF. The DNA for the CDR3 is TGTGCCTGGCACCTATCAGGGGGCTGGCGCGGGACGGGAAACACCATATATTTT.

In this sample, this clonotype turned up many times. The V call is TRBV4-2, the J call TRBJ1-1; D uncertain. Germline values: CDR1 LGHNA, CDR2 YNFKEQ. The length of the CDR3 is 13 residues. The V and J ends lost 1 base and 8 bases respectively, with 11 bases between them. The CDR3 region is CASSQGGGLEAFF. The CDR3 nucleotides are TGTGCCAGCAGCCAAGGCGGAGGGCTGGAAGCTTTCTTT.

This clonotype was observed a handful of times. The rearrangement uses TRBV4-2 and TRBJ2-7, with D perhaps TRBD2 (5 bases). V shed 2 bases and J shed 6 bases, with 11 bases lying between them. The V gene's germline CDR1 is LGHNA and CDR2 YNFKEQ. This CDR3 is built from 13 residues. CDR3 coding DNA: TGTGCCAGCAGCCAATTTCTACTAGGCGAGCAGTACTTC. Its protein is CASSQFLLGEQYF.

The chain has TRBV10-3 and TRBJ2-5, with 12 nucleotides matching TRBD2. The junction had 9 bases not matched to a gene; V was cut back by 0 bases and J by 4 bases. The CDR3 consists of 18 residues. Germline CDR1 reads ENHRY; CDR2 reads SYGVKD. CDR3 region: CAISESSLAGGPRETQYF. CDR3 bases: TGTGCCATCAGTGAGTCGAGTCTAGCGGGGGGGCCTCGAGAGACCCAGTACTTC.

This sequence joins TRBV6-5 and TRBJ1-2; no definite D call. The germline CDR1 and CDR2 sequences are MNHEY and SVGAGI. CDR3 length equals 14 residues. V lost 5 bases to trimming and J lost 3 bases, with 13 bases between them. CDR3 nucleotides: TGTGCCAGCAGTCCTTCGTTGTTTGACTATGGCTACACCTTC. Translating gives CASSPSLFDYGYTF.

A word on this clonotype: Given a much more abundant clone one base away, this may be a read error. The CDR3 DNA sequence: TGTGCCAGCAGTTACTCCGGCAGGGCCTCTGGAAACACCATAAATTTT. This sequence encodes CASSYSGRASGNTINF. V is TRBV6-5 and J is TRBJ1-3; a weak D match, TRBD1 (5 bases). Germline V gene data show CDR1 as MNHEY and CDR2 as SVGAGI. The CDR3 is made up of 16 amino acids.

The sample holds many counts of this clonotype. The chain is built from TRBV9 and TRBJ2-3, with 8 bases lining up with TRBD2. The length of the CDR3 is 15 residues. The V and J ends lost 0 bases and 4 bases, in that order; junction bases with no gene match: 4. The germline V gene encodes CDR1 SGDLS and CDR2 YYNGEE. CDR3 in amino acids: CASSVAGGQADTQYF. In DNA form, the CDR3 reads TGTGCCAGCAGCGTAGCGGGGGGGCAAGCAGATACGCAGTATTTT.

In its sample, this clonotype was seen a few times. This chain joins TRBV4-1 and TRBJ1-2; D unresolved. The V and J ends lost 4 bases and 10 bases respectively, with 13 bases between them. Germline loops: CDR1 MGHRA, CDR2 YSYEKL. The CDR3 contains 12 residues. CDR3 loop: CASSPVGGYYTF. The CDR3 DNA reads as TGCGCCAGCAGCCCGGTGGGCGGGTACTACACCTTC.